A selection of T cell receptor beta chains follows, all from one sample in a study of blood T cells in healthy people across ages. TCRdb fed the 5' RACE reads into MiXCR, producing one record per CDR3 protein. The sample has 1.2 million to 1.5 million distinct CDR3 sequences; 59% are singletons. Sequencing used blood. Receptor source: a man aged 18-30 years in good health. The CDR3 runs from the conserved cysteine through the conserved F or W. A D gene is named only where the DNA matches it firmly.

v_call d_call cdr3_aa
TRBV11-2 - CASSWRDGYTF
TRBV6-5 TRBD2 CASSSYPGLAGGSTDTQYF
TRBV20-1 TRBD2 CSAKPPTSGGFTQYF
TRBV7-2 - CASSLERYNQPQHF
TRBV7-6 TRBD1 CASSLVPSDRTFGSDTQYF
TRBV7-2 - CASTSGPSSYEQYF
TRBV6-5 - CASRTYAGVDPYGYTF
TRBV28 - CASNGGKTQYF
TRBV3-1 TRBD2 CASSSRLAGNNEQFF
TRBV6-6 TRBD1 CASSTGVGEQFF
TRBV4-1 TRBD2 CASSQVRTSSYNEQYF
TRBV2 TRBD2 CASSVRTSGDNEQFF